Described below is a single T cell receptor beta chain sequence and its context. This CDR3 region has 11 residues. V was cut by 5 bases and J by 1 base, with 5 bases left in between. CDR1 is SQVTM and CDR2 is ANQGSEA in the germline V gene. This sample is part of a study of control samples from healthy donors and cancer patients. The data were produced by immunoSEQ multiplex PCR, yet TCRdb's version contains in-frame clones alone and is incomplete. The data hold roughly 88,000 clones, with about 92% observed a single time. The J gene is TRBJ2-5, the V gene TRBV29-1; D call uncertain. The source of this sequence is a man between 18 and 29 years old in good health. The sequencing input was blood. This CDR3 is CSVRPQETQYF. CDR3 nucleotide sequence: TGCAGCGTTCGGCCCCAAGAGACCCAGTACTTC.